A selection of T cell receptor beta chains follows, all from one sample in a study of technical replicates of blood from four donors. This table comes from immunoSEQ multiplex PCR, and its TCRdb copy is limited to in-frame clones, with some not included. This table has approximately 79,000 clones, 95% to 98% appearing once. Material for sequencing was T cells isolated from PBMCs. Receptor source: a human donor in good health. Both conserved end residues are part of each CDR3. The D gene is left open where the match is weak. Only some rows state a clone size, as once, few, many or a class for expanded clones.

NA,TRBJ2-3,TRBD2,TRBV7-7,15,CASSLVAGGTDTQYF,TGTGCCAGCAGCTTAGTTGCGGGAGGGACAGATACGCAGTATTTT
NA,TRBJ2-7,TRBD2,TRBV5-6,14,CASGMRLADYEQYF,TGTGCCAGCGGAATGAGACTAGCCGACTACGAGCAGTACTTC
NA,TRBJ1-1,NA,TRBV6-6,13,CASSYEVEGKAFF,TGTGCCAGCAGTTACGAGGTGGAGGGTAAAGCTTTCTTT
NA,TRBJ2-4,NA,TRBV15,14,CATSRDVSTRVQYF,TGTGCCACCAGCAGAGATGTGAGTACGCGGGTTCAGTACTTC
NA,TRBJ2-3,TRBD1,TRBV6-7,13,CASSSTGGDTQYF,TGTGCCAGCAGTTCCACAGGGGGGGATACGCAGTATTTT
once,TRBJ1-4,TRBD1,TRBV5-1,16,CASSLAKTGPNEKLFF,TGCGCCAGCAGCTTGGCGAAGACAGGGCCTAATGAAAAACTGTTTTTT
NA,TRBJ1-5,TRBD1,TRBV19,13,CASSQTGPQPQHF,TGTGCCAGTAGTCAGACAGGGCCTCAGCCCCAGCATTTT
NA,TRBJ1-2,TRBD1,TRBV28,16,CASRPLRDRENYGYTF,TGTGCCAGCAGACCTCTCCGGGACAGGGAGAACTATGGCTACACCTTC
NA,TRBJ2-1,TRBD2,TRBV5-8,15,CASSLGLAGDNEQFF,TGTGCCAGCAGCTTGGGACTAGCGGGGGACAATGAGCAGTTCTTC
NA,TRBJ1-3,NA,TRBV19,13,CASSITTRNTIYF,TGTGCCAGTAGTATTACTACTAGAAACACCATATATTTT
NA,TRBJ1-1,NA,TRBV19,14,CASFVRGKSAEAFF,TGTGCCAGTTTTGTCCGGGGAAAAAGTGCTGAAGCTTTCTTT
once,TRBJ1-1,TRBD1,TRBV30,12,CAWDRGRAEAFF,TGTGCCTGGGACAGGGGTAGGGCTGAAGCTTTCTTT
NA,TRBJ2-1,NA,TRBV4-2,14,CASSQWEAYNEQFF,TGTGCCAGCAGCCAATGGGAGGCCTACAATGAGCAGTTCTTC